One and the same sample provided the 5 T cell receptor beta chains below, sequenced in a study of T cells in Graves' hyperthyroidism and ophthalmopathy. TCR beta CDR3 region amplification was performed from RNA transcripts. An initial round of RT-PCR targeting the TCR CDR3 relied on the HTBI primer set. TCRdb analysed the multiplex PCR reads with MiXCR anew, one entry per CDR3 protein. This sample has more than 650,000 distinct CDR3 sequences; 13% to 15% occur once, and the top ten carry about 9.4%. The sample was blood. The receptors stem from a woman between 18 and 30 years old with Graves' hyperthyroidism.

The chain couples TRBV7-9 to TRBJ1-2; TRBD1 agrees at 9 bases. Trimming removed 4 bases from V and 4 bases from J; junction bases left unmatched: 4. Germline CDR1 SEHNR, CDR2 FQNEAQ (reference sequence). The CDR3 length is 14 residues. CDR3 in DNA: TGTGCCAGCAGCTGGGGACAGGGCGTCTATGGCTACACCTTC. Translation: CASSWGQGVYGYTF.

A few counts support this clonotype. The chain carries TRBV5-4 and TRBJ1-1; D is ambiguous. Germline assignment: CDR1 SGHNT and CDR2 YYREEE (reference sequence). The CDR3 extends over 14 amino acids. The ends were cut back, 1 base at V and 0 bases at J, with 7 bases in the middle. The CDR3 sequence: CASSLTDMNTEAFF. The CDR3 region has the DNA TGTGCCAGCAGCTTGACAGACATGAACACTGAAGCTTTCTTT.

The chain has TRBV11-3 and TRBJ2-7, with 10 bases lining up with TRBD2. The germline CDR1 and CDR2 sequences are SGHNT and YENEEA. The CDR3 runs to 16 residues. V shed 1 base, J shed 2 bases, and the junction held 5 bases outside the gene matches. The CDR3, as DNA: TGTGCCAGCAGCTTAGGCCCAAGCGGGAGGGCCTACGAGCAGTACTTC. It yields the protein CASSLGPSGRAYEQYF.

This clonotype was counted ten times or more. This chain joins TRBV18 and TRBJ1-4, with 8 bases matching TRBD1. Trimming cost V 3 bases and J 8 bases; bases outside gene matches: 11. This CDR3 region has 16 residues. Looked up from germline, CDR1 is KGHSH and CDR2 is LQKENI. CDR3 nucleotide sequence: TGTGCCAGCTCACCGACCATAGGACAGGGAAAGGAAAAACTGTTTTTT. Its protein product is CASSPTIGQGKEKLFF.

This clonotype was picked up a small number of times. CDR3 loop: CASSLYRDRASYEQYF. The DNA of the CDR3 is TGTGCCAGCAGTTTATACCGGGACAGGGCTAGCTACGAGCAGTACTTC. The chain has TRBV28 and TRBJ2-7, with TRBD1 identical over 9 bases. Trimming cost V 1 base and J 3 bases; bases outside gene matches: 7. This CDR3 is built from 16 residues. The V gene's germline CDR1 is MDHEN and CDR2 SYDVKM.